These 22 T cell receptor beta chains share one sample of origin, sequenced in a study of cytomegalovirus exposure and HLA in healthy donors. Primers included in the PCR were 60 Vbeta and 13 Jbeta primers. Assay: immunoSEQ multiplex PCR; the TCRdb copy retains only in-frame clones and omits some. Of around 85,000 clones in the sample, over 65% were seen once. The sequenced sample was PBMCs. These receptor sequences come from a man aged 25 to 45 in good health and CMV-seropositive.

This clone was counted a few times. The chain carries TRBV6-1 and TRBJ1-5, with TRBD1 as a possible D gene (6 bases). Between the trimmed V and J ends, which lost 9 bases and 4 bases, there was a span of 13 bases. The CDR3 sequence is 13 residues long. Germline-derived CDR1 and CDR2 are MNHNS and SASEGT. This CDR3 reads CASWTEGNQPQHF. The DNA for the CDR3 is TGTGCCAGTTGGACAGAGGGAAATCAGCCCCAGCATTTT.

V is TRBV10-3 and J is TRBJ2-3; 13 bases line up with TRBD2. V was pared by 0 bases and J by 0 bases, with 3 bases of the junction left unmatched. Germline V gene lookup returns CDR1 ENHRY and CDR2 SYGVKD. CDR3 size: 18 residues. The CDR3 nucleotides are TGTGCCATCAGTGAGTCGGGGGGACTAGCGGGAAGCACAGATACGCAGTATTTT. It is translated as CAISESGGLAGSTDTQYF.

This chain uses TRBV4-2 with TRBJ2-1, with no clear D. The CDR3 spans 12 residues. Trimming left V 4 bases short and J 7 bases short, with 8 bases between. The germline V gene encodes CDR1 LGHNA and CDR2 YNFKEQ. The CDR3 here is CASSLNRNEQFF. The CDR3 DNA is TGTGCCAGCAGCCTAAATCGTAATGAGCAGTTCTTC.

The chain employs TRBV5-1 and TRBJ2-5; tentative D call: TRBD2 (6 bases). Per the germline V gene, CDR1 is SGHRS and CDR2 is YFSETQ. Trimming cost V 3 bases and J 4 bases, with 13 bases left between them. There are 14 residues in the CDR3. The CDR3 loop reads CASSWKDGGETQYF. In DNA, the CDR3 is TGCGCCAGCAGCTGGAAGGACGGGGGAGAGACCCAGTACTTC.

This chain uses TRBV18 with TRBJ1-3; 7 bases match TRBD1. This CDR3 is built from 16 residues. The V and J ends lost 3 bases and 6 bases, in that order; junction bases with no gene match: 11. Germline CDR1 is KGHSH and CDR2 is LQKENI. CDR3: CASSPGTGDHLNTIYF. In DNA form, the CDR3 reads TGTGCCAGCTCACCGGGAACAGGGGATCATCTAAACACCATATATTTT.

CDR3 sequence: CASSLIAGGLGNEQFF. CDR3 nucleotide sequence: TGCGCCAGCAGCCTCATAGCGGGAGGGCTCGGGAATGAGCAGTTCTTC. The chain carries TRBV4-3 and TRBJ2-1; 11 bases agree with TRBD2. The CDR3 length is 16 residues. The V gene end was trimmed by 4 bases and the J gene end by 7 bases; junction bases not matched to a gene: 9. Germline V lookup: CDR1 LGHNA, CDR2 YSLEER.

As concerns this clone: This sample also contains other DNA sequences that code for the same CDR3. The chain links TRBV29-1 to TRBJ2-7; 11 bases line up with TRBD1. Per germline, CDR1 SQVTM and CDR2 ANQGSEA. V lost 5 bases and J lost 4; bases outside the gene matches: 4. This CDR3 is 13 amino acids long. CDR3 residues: CSVPGTGGYEQYF. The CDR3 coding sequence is TGCAGCGTTCCCGGGACAGGGGGTTACGAGCAGTACTTC.

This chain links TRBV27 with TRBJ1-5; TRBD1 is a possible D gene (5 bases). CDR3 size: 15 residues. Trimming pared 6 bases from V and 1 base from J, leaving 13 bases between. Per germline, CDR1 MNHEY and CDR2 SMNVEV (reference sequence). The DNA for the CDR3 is TGTGCCAGCAGCCCACCGGGGGTCAGCAATCAGCCCCAGCATTTT. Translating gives CASSPPGVSNQPQHF.

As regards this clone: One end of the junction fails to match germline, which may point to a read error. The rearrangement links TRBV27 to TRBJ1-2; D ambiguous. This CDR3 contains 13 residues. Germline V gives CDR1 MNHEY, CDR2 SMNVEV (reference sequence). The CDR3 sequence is CASSLTANYGYPF. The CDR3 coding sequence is TGTGCCAGCAGTTTAACGGCGAACTATGGCTACCCCTTC.

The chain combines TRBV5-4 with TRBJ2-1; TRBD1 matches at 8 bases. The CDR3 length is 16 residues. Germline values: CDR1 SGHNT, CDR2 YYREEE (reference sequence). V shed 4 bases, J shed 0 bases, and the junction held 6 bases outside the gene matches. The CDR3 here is CASSPRTGSSYNEQFF. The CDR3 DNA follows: TGTGCCAGCAGCCCCAGGACAGGGAGCTCCTACAATGAGCAGTTCTTC.

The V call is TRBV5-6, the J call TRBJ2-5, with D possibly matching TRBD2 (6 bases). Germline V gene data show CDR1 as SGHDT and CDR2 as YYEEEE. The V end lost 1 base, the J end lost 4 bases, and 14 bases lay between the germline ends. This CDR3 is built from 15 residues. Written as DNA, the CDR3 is TGTGCCAGCAGCTTGAGGCGGATGGGGGGAGAGACCCAGTACTTC. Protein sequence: CASSLRRMGGETQYF.

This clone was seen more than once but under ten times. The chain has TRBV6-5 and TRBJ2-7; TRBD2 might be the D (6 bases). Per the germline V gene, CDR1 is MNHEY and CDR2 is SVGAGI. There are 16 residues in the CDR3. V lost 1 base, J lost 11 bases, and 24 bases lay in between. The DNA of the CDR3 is TGTGCCAGCAGTTACTACCGACCCTCGGGGGTAGGGGAGGAGTACTTC. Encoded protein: CASSYYRPSGVGEEYF.

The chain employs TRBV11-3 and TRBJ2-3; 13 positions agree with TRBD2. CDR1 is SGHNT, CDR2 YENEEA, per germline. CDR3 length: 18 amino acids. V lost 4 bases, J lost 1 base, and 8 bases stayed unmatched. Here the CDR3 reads CASSSGTSGTGGTDTQYF. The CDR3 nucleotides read TGTGCCAGCAGCTCCGGGACTAGCGGGACCGGGGGCACAGATACGCAGTATTTT.

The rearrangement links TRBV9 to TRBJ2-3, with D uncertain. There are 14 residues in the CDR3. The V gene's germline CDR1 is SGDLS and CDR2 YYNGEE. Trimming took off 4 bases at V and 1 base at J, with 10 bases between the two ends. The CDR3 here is CASSPWQGTDTQYF. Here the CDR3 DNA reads TGTGCCAGCAGCCCTTGGCAGGGCACAGATACGCAGTATTTT.

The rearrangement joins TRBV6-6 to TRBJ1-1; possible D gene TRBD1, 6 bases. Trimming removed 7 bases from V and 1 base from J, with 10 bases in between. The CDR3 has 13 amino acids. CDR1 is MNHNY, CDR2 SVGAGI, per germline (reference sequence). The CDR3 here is CASTWTANTEAFF. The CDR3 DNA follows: TGTGCCAGCACTTGGACAGCGAACACTGAAGCTTTCTTT.

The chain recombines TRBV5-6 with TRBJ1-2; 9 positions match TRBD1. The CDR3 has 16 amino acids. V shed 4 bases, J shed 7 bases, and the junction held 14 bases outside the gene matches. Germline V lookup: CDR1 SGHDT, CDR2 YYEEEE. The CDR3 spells CASSPLGGQGRCGYTF. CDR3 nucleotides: TGTGCCAGCAGCCCCCTGGGGGGACAGGGTAGATGTGGCTACACCTTC.

DNA for the CDR3: TGTGCCAGCAGCCCAACGGGGGTTCAGCCCCAGCATTTT. This gives the protein CASSPTGVQPQHF. The chain is built from TRBV2 and TRBJ1-5; D is possibly TRBD1 (5 bases). The CDR3 contains 13 residues. The ends were cut back, 6 bases at V and 6 bases at J, with 12 bases in the middle. From germline, CDR1 is SNHLY and CDR2 FYNNEI.

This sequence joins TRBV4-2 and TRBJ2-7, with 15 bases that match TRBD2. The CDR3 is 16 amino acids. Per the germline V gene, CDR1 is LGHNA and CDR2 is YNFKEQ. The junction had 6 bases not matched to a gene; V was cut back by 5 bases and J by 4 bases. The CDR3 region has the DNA TGTGCCAGCAGCACAACGGGACTAGCGGGGGGTTACGAGCAGTACTTC. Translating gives CASSTTGLAGGYEQYF.

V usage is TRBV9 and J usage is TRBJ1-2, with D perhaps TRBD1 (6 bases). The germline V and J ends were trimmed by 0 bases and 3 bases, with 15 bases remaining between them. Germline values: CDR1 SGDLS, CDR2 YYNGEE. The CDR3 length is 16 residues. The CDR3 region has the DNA TGTGCCAGCAGCGTAGATGGGAGGGGGGGGTACTATGGCTACACCTTC. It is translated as CASSVDGRGGYYGYTF. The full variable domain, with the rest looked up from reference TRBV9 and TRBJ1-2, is DSGVTQTPKHLITATGQRVTLRCSPRSGDLSVYWYQQSLDQGLQFLIQYYNGEERAKGNILERFSAQQFPDLHSELNLSSLELGDSALYFCASSVDGRGGYYGYTFGSGTRLTVV.

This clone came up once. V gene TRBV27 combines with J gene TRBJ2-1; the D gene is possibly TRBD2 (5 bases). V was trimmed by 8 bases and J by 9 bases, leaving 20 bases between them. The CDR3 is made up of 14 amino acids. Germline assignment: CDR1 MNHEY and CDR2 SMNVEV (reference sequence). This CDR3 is CASAGLILETEQFF. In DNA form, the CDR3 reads TGTGCCAGCGCGGGCCTCATCTTAGAAACTGAGCAGTTCTTC.

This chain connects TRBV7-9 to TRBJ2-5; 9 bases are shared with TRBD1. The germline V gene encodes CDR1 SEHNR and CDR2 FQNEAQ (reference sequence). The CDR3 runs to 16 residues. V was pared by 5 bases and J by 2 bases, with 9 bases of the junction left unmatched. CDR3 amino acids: CASSEGTGYRQETQYF. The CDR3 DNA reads TGTGCCAGCAGCGAAGGGACAGGGTATAGGCAAGAGACCCAGTACTTC. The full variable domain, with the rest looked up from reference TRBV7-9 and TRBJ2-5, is DTGVSQNPRHKITKRGQNVTFRCDPISEHNRLYWYRQTLGQGPEFLTYFQNEAQLEKSRLLSDRFSAERPKGSFSTLEIQRTEQGDSAMYLCASSEGTGYRQETQYFGPGTRLLVL.

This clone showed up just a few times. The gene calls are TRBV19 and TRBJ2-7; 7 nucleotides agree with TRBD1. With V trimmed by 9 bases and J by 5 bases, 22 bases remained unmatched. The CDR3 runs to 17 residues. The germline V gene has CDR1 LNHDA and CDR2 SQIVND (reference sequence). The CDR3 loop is CARCRSSPGTVLHEQYF. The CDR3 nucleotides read TGTGCCAGATGTCGCTCCTCTCCCGGGACAGTGCTCCACGAGCAGTACTTC.